A few counts support the clone carrying this TCR beta chain. What it recognizes is unknown. The length of the CDR3 is 14 residues. Trimming at V came to 3 bases and at J to 2 bases, leaving 3 bases not matched to a gene. These data come from a study of response to subunit inactivated influenza vaccine. General study results and limits: Authors suggested few new T cells are recruited by each seasonal influenza vaccination.

TCRdb recomputed calls from the RT-PCR reads with MiXCR, one row per CDR3 protein. The sample records more than 550,000 distinct CDR3 sequences, about 10% being singletons. Sample: PBMCs from blood, taken on the day of vaccination. The sequence derives from a man aged 50-59 years who received an inactivated influenza vaccine. The rearrangement joins TRBV12-3 or TRBV12-4 to TRBJ2-7; 8 positions match TRBD1. CDR3 protein: CASSFAGQAYEQYF. The CDR3 DNA reads TGTGCCAGCAGTTTCGCGGGACAGGCCTACGAGCAGTACTTC.